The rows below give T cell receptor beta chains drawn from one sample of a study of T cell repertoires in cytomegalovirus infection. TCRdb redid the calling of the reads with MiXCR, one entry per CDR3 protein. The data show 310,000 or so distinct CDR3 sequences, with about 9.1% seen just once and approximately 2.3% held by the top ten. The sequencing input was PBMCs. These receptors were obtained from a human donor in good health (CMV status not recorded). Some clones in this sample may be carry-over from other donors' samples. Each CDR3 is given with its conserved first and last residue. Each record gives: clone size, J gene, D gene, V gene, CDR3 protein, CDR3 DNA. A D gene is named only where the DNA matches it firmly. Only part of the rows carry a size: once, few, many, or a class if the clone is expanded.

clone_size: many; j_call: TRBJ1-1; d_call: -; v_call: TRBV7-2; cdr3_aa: CASSSLRTAEAFF; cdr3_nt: TGTGCCAGCAGCTCATTGAGGACAGCTGAAGCTTTCTTT
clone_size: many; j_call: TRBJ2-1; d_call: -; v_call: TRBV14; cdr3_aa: CASSHRISYNEQFF; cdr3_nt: TGTGCCAGCAGCCACAGGATTTCCTACAATGAGCAGTTCTTC
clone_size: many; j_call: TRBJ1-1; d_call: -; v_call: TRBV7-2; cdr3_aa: CASSLGDSRRAFF; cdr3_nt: TGTGCCAGCAGCTTGGGAGACTCTAGGCGAGCTTTCTTT
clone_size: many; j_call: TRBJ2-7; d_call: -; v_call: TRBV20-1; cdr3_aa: CSATPRPPTTYEQYF; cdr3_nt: TGCAGTGCTACCCCTAGGCCTCCGACCACCTACGAGCAGTACTTC
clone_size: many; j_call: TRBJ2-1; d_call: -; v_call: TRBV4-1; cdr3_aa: CASSQDVVLGDNEQFF; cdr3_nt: TGCGCCAGCAGCCAAGATGTAGTTTTGGGGGACAATGAGCAGTTCTTC
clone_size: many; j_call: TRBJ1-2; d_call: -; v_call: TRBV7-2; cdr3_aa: CASSLGFQPQRGYTF; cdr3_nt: TGTGCCAGCAGCTTAGGGTTTCAGCCTCAACGCGGCTACACCTTC
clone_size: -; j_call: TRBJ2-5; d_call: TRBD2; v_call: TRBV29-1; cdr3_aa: CSVGGLAGETQHF; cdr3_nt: TGCAGCGTTGGGGGGTTAGCGGGGGAGACCCAGCACTTC
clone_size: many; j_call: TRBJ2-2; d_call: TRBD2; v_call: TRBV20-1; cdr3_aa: CSARDLGGTGELFF; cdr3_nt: TGCAGTGCAAGGGACCTCGGGGGGACCGGGGAGCTGTTTTTT
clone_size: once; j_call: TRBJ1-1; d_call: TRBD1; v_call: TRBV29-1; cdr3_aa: CSVLQGGGNTEAFF; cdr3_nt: TGCAGCGTCCTTCAGGGGGGTGGGAACACTGAAGCTTTCTTT
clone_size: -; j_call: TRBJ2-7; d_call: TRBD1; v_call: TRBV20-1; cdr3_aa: CSATDRGSYEQYF; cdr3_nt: TGCAGTGCCACAGACAGGGGCTCCTACGAGCAGTACTTC
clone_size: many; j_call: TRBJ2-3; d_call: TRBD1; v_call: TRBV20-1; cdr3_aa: CSASKGGRDTQYF; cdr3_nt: TGCAGTGCCTCGAAAGGGGGCAGAGATACGCAGTATTTT
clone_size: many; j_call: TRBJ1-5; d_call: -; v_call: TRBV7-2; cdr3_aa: CASSSEGIGNQPQHF; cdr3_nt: TGTGCCAGCAGCTCTGAGGGGATTGGCAATCAGCCCCAGCATTTT
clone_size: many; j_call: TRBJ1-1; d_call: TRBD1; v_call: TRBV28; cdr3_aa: CASSSTRDRGLRGTEAFF; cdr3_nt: TGTGCCAGCAGTTCCACCCGGGACAGGGGGCTCCGGGGAACTGAAGCTTTCTTT
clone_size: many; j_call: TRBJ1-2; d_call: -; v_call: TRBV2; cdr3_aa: CATPGPMMFGYTF; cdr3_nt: TGTGCCACTCCGGGACCTATGATGTTTGGCTACACCTTC
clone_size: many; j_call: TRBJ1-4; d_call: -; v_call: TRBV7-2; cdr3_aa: CASSLGRVDEKLFF; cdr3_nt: TGTGCCAGCAGCCTGGGGCGGGTGGATGAAAAACTGTTTTTT
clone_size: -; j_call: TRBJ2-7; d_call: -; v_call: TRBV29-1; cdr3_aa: CSVADSKSYEQYF; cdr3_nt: TGCAGCGTTGCAGACAGCAAGTCCTACGAGCAGTACTTC
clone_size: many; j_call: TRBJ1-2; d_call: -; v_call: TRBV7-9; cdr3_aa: CASSLVPVVDGYTF; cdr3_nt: TGTGCCAGCAGCTTAGTCCCCGTCGTAGATGGCTACACCTTC
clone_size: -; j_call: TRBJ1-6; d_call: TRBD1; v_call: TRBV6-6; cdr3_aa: CASNTPDRPNSPLHF; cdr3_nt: TGTGCCAGCAATACCCCGGACAGGCCGAATTCACCCCTCCACTTT
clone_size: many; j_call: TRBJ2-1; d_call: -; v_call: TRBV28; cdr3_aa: CASSPPGGARGNEQFF; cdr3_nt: TGTGCCAGCAGTCCCCCGGGGGGCGCCCGAGGCAATGAGCAGTTCTTC
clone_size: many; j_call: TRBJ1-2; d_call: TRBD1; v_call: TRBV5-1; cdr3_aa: CASSWGPGQDIYGYTF; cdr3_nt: TGCGCCAGCAGCTGGGGTCCGGGACAGGACATCTATGGCTACACCTTC
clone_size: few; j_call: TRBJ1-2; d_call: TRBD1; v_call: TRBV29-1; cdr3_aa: CSVVGQGTDYGYTF; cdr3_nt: TGCAGCGTGGTGGGACAGGGGACGGACTATGGCTACACCTTC
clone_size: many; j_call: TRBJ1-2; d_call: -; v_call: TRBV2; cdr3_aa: CASSVDQGYGYTF; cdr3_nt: TGTGCCAGCAGTGTAGATCAGGGCTATGGCTACACCTTC
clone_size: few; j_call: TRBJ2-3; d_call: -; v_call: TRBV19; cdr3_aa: CASSKGGTDTQYF; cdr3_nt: TGTGCCAGTAGTAAGGGGGGCACAGATACGCAGTATTTT
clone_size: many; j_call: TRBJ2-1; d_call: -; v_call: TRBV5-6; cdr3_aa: CASSTGRPGNEQFF; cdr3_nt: TGTGCCAGCAGCACGGGACGGCCCGGCAATGAGCAGTTCTTC